A single T cell receptor beta chain is shown here with its context. Negative isolation was used for CD8+ and CD4+ T cells, and FACS enrichment was applied to TEMRA cells. RNA amounts of roughly 0.45 to 1 ug underwent reverse transcription with random hexamers. TCRdb re-derived calls from the immunoSEQ multiplex PCR reads in MiXCR, one entry per CDR3 protein. The sample has fewer than 300,000 distinct CDR3 sequences, about 85% seen once. This sample is part of a study of CD8 T cells in Susac syndrome. CDR3 size: 12 residues. Germline CDR1 is SEHNR and CDR2 is FQNEAQ (reference sequence). V was pared by 2 bases and J by 13 bases, with 12 bases between.

J is TRBJ2-1 and V is TRBV7-9, with D unclear. The sample comprised CD8+ T cells from PBMCs. The TCR sequence derives from a human donor with multiple sclerosis. CDR3 sequence reads: CASSLPTPAQFF. The CDR3 nucleotides are TGTGCCAGCAGCTTACCTACCCCAGCACAGTTCTTC.